The 10 T cell receptor beta chains below all came from one sample that was sequenced in a study of human T cells and chemical hapten exposure. A single record per CDR3 protein comes from TCRdb applying MiXCR to the RACE reads. This sample has 80,000 or so distinct CDR3 sequences, with over 8.5% found just once. Time point in this sample: patch test 1, 2 weeks after DPC sensitization. Described treatment: therapeutic diphenylcyclopropenone sensitization with weekly scalp DPC. The sequencing used whole blood, collected in connection with sensitization to the hapten diphenylcyclopropenone (DPC). These receptors were collected from a woman aged 50 to 60 with alopecia areata. Some clones in this sample may be carry-over from other donors' samples.

The table lists this clonotype with a few counts. The CDR3 coding sequence is TGTGCCAGCAGAAAATTTAGCGGGAGGGCCGAAGATACGCAGTATTTT. Its protein is CASRKFSGRAEDTQYF. This chain uses TRBV2 with TRBJ2-3; 11 bases are a match to TRBD2. V gave up 6 bases and J gave up 5 bases; unmatched junction bases: 10. The CDR3 loop spans 16 amino acids. The germline V gene has CDR1 SNHLY and CDR2 FYNNEI.

In its sample, this clonotype was seen a few times. The rearrangement joins TRBV10-3 to TRBJ2-5, with D possibly matching TRBD1 (6 bases). The V gene's germline CDR1 is ENHRY and CDR2 SYGVKD. The CDR3 has 14 amino acids. Trimming stripped 3 bases from V and 2 bases from J, with 10 bases between. The CDR3 coding sequence is TGTGCCATCAGTGACGGGACACCTCAAGAGACCCAGTACTTC. Translated, it gives CAISDGTPQETQYF.

The chain is built from TRBV28 and TRBJ1-4, with D perhaps TRBD1 (6 bases). There are 13 residues in the CDR3. Between the trimmed V and J ends, which lost 8 bases and 11 bases, there was a span of 18 bases. In germline, CDR1 is MDHEN, CDR2 SYDVKM. The CDR3 coding sequence is TGTGCCAGCTCACGGTCGGGGGCCGGGAAACTGTTTTTT. Protein: CASSRSGAGKLFF. The variable domain in full, completed from reference TRBV28 and TRBJ1-4, reads DVKVTQSSRYLVKRTGEKVFLECVQDMDHENMFWYRQDPGLGLRLIYFSYDVKMKEKGDIPEGYSVSREKKERFSLILESASTNQTSMYLCASSRSGAGKLFFGSGTQLSVL.

There are a few counts of this clonotype. This chain links TRBV4-3 with TRBJ2-3, with 8 positions matching TRBD2. The V gene end was trimmed by 3 bases and the J gene end by 1 base; junction bases not matched to a gene: 9. Germline assignment: CDR1 LGHNA and CDR2 YSLEER. This CDR3 region has 17 residues. The chain's CDR3 is CASSQGGAGAGTDTQYF. The CDR3 region has the DNA TGCGCCAGCAGCCAGGGGGGAGCGGGGGCCGGCACAGATACGCAGTATTTT.

This chain links TRBV7-3 with TRBJ2-1; 9 positions match TRBD2. Germline lookup yields CDR1 SGHTA and CDR2 FQGTGA. Unmatched junction bases numbered 8, after V lost 3 bases and J lost 5 bases. There are 16 residues in the CDR3. The chain's CDR3 is CASSLYGLATDNEQFF. CDR3 nucleotide sequence: TGTGCCAGCAGCTTGTACGGACTAGCGACAGACAATGAGCAGTTCTTC.

The table lists this clonotype with many counts. The rearrangement uses TRBV11-3 and TRBJ1-1; unclear D gene. Germline CDR1 and CDR2: SGHNT and YENEEA. V was cut by 1 base and J by 6 bases, with 12 bases left in between. CDR3 length: 14 residues. This CDR3 is CASSLGREVSEAFF. Here the CDR3 DNA reads TGTGCCAGCAGCTTAGGAAGGGAGGTCTCTGAAGCTTTCTTT.

This clonotype was detected ten times or more. The chain joins TRBV7-9 to TRBJ1-4, with D tentatively TRBD1 (5 bases). CDR1 and CDR2 (germline): SEHNR, FQNEAQ (reference sequence). The CDR3 is 14 amino acids. The V end lost 3 bases, the J end lost 12 bases, and 17 bases lay between the germline ends. The CDR3 nucleotides are TGTGCCAGCAGCTTGCGTGGGGCGCCGAAGCAACTGTTTTTT. It yields the protein CASSLRGAPKQLFF.

In its sample, this clonotype was seen many times. V gene TRBV28 combines with J gene TRBJ1-1; D gene uncertain. CDR3 length equals 16 residues. With 3 bases removed from V and 0 bases from J, the gap between germline ends came to 14 bases. Per germline, CDR1 MDHEN and CDR2 SYDVKM. The CDR3 DNA is TGTGCCAGCAGTTTGGGAGGGAATGGGATGAACACTGAAGCTTTCTTT. This sequence encodes CASSLGGNGMNTEAFF.

There are a few counts of this clonotype. The genes are TRBV7-3 and TRBJ1-1, with D perhaps matching TRBD1 (5 bases). The germline V gene has CDR1 SGHTA and CDR2 FQGTGA. The V end lost 3 bases, the J end lost 3 bases, and 8 bases lay between the germline ends. This CDR3 contains 13 residues. The CDR3 bases are TGTGCCAGCAGCTTGGAAGGGGACACTGAAGCTTTCTTT. Amino acids: CASSLEGDTEAFF.

This clonotype showed up many times. The chain combines TRBV7-9 with TRBJ1-1, with D possibly being TRBD1 (6 bases). The ends were cut back, 6 bases at V and 5 bases at J, with 19 bases in the middle. Germline CDR1 and CDR2: SEHNR and FQNEAQ (reference sequence). The CDR3 covers 15 residues. The CDR3 sequence: CASSPTAGQLTEAFF. DNA of the CDR3: TGTGCCAGCAGTCCCACCGCAGGACAGCTAACTGAAGCTTTCTTT. Using reference TRBV7-9 and TRBJ1-1 for the parts outside the CDR3, the full variable domain is DTGVSQNPRHKITKRGQNVTFRCDPISEHNRLYWYRQTLGQGPEFLTYFQNEAQLEKSRLLSDRFSAERPKGSFSTLEIQRTEQGDSAMYLCASSPTAGQLTEAFFGQGTRLTVV.